The 21 T cell receptor beta chains in this list originate from one sample, sequenced in a study of blood T cell repertoires in COVID-19. Repertoires were generated with immunoSEQ multiplex PCR, while TCRdb's copy carries only in-frame clones and drops some. The table shows tens of thousands of clones, with roughly four fifths occurring only once. Specimen: peripheral blood. These receptors were collected from a human donor in a cohort sampled during active COVID-19.

Only a few counts were recorded for this clone. The chain joins TRBV5-6 to TRBJ2-6, with D maybe TRBD2 (5 bases). CDR1 SGHDT and CDR2 YYEEEE come from the germline V gene. The CDR3 runs to 16 residues. V shed 2 bases and J shed 0 bases, with 9 bases lying between them. Here the CDR3 reads CASSFERSSGANVLTF. The CDR3, as DNA: TGTGCCAGCAGCTTCGAGCGGAGCTCTGGGGCCAACGTCCTGACTTTC.

This chain joins TRBV24-1 and TRBJ2-1, with TRBD2 matching over 13 bases. Looked up from germline, CDR1 is KGHDR and CDR2 is SFDVKD. This CDR3 is 15 amino acids long. V lost 4 bases, J lost 8 bases, and 4 bases stayed unmatched. The CDR3 protein is CATSEGLAGMYEQFF. CDR3 nucleotide sequence: TGTGCCACCAGTGAGGGACTAGCGGGGATGTATGAGCAGTTCTTC.

The chain joins TRBV11-3 to TRBJ2-7; 8 bases align to TRBD1. The junction had 9 bases not matched to a gene; V was cut back by 4 bases and J by 7 bases. Germline values: CDR1 SGHNT, CDR2 YENEEA. The CDR3 spans 14 residues. CDR3 sequence: CASSSTGAVGEQYF. CDR3 nucleotide sequence: TGTGCCAGCAGCTCGACAGGGGCTGTAGGGGAGCAGTACTTC.

The chain links TRBV2 to TRBJ1-2, with 7 nucleotides matching TRBD1. V dropped 7 bases and J dropped 8; count of bases not matched to a gene: 13. The CDR3 runs to 14 residues. The germline gives CDR1 SNHLY, CDR2 FYNNEI. The CDR3 DNA reads as TGTGCCAGCATAAGCGAGAAGGGGGCGCGGGGCTACACCTTC. Translating it yields CASISEKGARGYTF.

The chain carries TRBV7-8 and TRBJ2-7; tentative D call: TRBD2 (6 bases). Germline lookup yields CDR1 SGHVS and CDR2 FQNEAQ. The CDR3 spans 14 residues. Deletions cut 0 bases from V and 3 bases from J, with 9 bases between. Here the CDR3 DNA reads TGTGCCAGCAGCTTAGCGGGGGGAATCTACGAGCAGTACTTC. This codes for CASSLAGGIYEQYF.

This clone has only a few counts. The rearrangement links TRBV19 to TRBJ2-1; 10 bases are a match to TRBD1. The V and J ends lost 5 bases and 7 bases, in that order; junction bases with no gene match: 2. This CDR3 comprises 13 residues. The germline V gene encodes CDR1 LNHDA and CDR2 SQIVND (reference sequence). DNA for the CDR3: TGTGCCAGTAGTGAGGACAGGGGGAATGAGCAGTTCTTC. Translated, it gives CASSEDRGNEQFF. Filled out from reference TRBV19 and TRBJ2-1, the complete variable domain reads DGGITQSPKYLFRKEGQNVTLSCEQNLNHDAMYWYRQDPGQGLRLIYYSQIVNDFQKGDIAEGYSVSREKKESFPLTVTSAQKNPTAFYLCASSEDRGNEQFFGPGTRLTVL.

The chain couples TRBV7-2 to TRBJ1-3; a possible D gene is TRBD1 (6 bases). Trimming pared 4 bases from V and 4 bases from J, leaving 14 bases between. CDR3 length: 15 amino acids. The germline V gene encodes CDR1 SGHTA and CDR2 FQGNSA. CDR3 DNA: TGTGCCAGCAGCTCAGACAGGTCCCTCGGAAACACCATATATTTT. Protein: CASSSDRSLGNTIYF.

This rearrangement joins TRBV5-1 to TRBJ1-4; 7 bases are a match to TRBD1. The CDR3 sequence is 14 residues long. Germline V gene lookup returns CDR1 SGHRS and CDR2 YFSETQ. The trim removed 1 base at V and 7 bases at J, leaving 4 bases unmatched. The CDR3 region is CASSLLRGSEKLFF. The CDR3 bases are TGCGCCAGCAGCTTGCTCAGGGGGAGTGAAAAACTGTTTTTT.

This chain connects TRBV3-1 (or the pseudogene TRBV3-2) to TRBJ1-2, with D maybe TRBD1 (5 bases). This CDR3 comprises 15 residues. Germline assignment: CDR1 LGHDT and CDR2 YNNKEL (reference sequence). Trimming stripped 1 base from V and 8 bases from J, with 17 bases between. CDR3 loop: CASSQVKGPRKGYTF. As DNA, the CDR3 is TGTGCCAGCAGCCAAGTCAAGGGGCCCCGGAAAGGCTACACCTTC.

J is TRBJ2-7 and V is TRBV11-2, with D maybe TRBD2 (7 bases). Germline assignment: CDR1 SGHAT and CDR2 FQNNGV. Trimming took off 5 bases at V and 6 bases at J, with 20 bases between the two ends. This CDR3 is built from 15 residues. For the CDR3, the DNA is TGTGCCAGCAGCCGGTGGGGAGGGGGGCCGAGCGAGCAGTACTTC. Amino acids: CASSRWGGGPSEQYF.

V usage is TRBV5-1 and J usage is TRBJ2-7; 7 nucleotides match TRBD1. Germline V gene lookup returns CDR1 SGHRS and CDR2 YFSETQ. The CDR3 runs to 15 residues. After removal of 4 bases from V and 4 bases from J, the junction contained 11 bases not matched to a gene. CDR3 in DNA: TGCGCCAGCAGCCACCCTGGCGACAGGGAGTACGAGCAGTACTTC. Protein: CASSHPGDREYEQYF.

The V and J genes are TRBV11-2 and TRBJ1-1; no definite D call. Germline values: CDR1 SGHAT, CDR2 FQNNGV. With 0 bases removed from V and 1 base from J, the gap between germline ends came to 6 bases. The CDR3 has 14 residues. For the CDR3, the DNA is TGTGCCAGCAGCTTAGATGCGGGGAACACTGAAGCTTTCTTT. Translation: CASSLDAGNTEAFF.

The chain links TRBV7-2 to TRBJ1-3, with D perhaps matching TRBD1 (6 bases). CDR1 is SGHTA and CDR2 is FQGNSA in the germline V gene. Trimming removed 5 bases at V and 2 bases at J, with 10 bases between. This CDR3 spans 14 amino acids. CDR3 region: CASSPRGAGNTIYF. CDR3 sequence (DNA): TGTGCCAGCAGCCCCAGGGGAGCTGGAAACACCATATATTTT.

The rearrangement uses TRBV7-3 and TRBJ1-2; maybe TRBD1 (6 bases). The CDR3 is 15 amino acids. CDR1 SGHTA and CDR2 FQGTGA come from the germline V gene. The ends were cut back, 5 bases at V and 4 bases at J, with 17 bases in the middle. CDR3 sequence: CASSPTPGAGYGYTF. CDR3 nucleotides: TGTGCCAGCAGCCCCACCCCAGGGGCGGGCTATGGCTACACCTTC.

The V call is TRBV10-3, the J call TRBJ2-3; 7 bases match TRBD1. The CDR3 is made up of 14 amino acids. The junction had 2 bases not matched to a gene; V was cut back by 5 bases and J by 0 bases. CDR1 is ENHRY, CDR2 SYGVKD, per germline. The CDR3 spells CAISSTGSTDTQYF. For the CDR3, the DNA is TGTGCCATCAGTTCGACAGGGAGCACAGATACGCAGTATTTT.

This clone has more than one count but fewer than ten. The chain employs TRBV6-5 and TRBJ1-3, with D unclear. Germline V lookup: CDR1 MNHEY, CDR2 SVGAGI. The CDR3 contains 16 residues. Trimming pared 2 bases from V and 0 bases from J, leaving 11 bases between. CDR3 nucleotide sequence: TGTGCCAGCAGTTACGGCAGAACAAACTCTGGAAACACCATATATTTT. This encodes CASSYGRTNSGNTIYF.

V usage is TRBV7-2 and J usage is TRBJ2-7, with 13 bases lining up with TRBD2. CDR1 and CDR2 from the germline V gene are SGHTA and FQGNSA. The junction had 7 bases not matched to a gene; V was cut back by 1 base and J by 7 bases. The CDR3 runs to 16 residues. CDR3 loop: CASSLGALTSGGEQYF. DNA of the CDR3: TGTGCCAGCAGCTTAGGAGCGTTGACTAGCGGGGGGGAGCAGTACTTC. Full variable domain (missing parts from reference TRBV7-2 and TRBJ2-7): GAGVSQSPSNKVTEKGKDVELRCDPISGHTALYWYRQSLGQGLEFLIYFQGNSAPDKSGLPSDRFSAERTGGSVSTLTIQRTQQEDSAVYLCASSLGALTSGGEQYFGPGTRLTVT.

J is TRBJ2-1 and V is TRBV2, with 9 bases aligning to TRBD1. Unmatched junction bases numbered 8, after V lost 5 bases and J lost 9 bases. The CDR3 runs to 14 residues. Germline CDR1 reads SNHLY; CDR2 reads FYNNEI. The chain's CDR3 is CASSRTTGGSEQFF. CDR3 nucleotide sequence: TGTGCCAGCAGTCGAACTACAGGGGGCAGTGAGCAGTTCTTC.

The genes are TRBV10-3 and TRBJ2-7; 10 nucleotides agree with TRBD2. V was clipped by 0 bases and J by 1 base; unmatched bases: 3. Germline V CDR1 and CDR2: ENHRY, SYGVKD. The length of the CDR3 is 16 residues. This CDR3 is CAISESLAGESYEQYF. In nucleotides, the CDR3 is TGTGCCATCAGTGAGTCGCTAGCGGGGGAGTCCTACGAGCAGTACTTC.

The gene calls are TRBV7-8 and TRBJ2-5; 9 bases map to TRBD1. The junction had 6 bases not matched to a gene; V was cut back by 2 bases and J by 5 bases. This CDR3 has 15 amino acids. Germline CDR1 SGHVS, CDR2 FQNEAQ. The CDR3 sequence is CASSLLQGAGETQYF. The DNA for the CDR3 is TGTGCCAGCAGCTTATTACAGGGGGCGGGCGAGACCCAGTACTTC.

This chain joins TRBV3-1 (or the pseudogene TRBV3-2) and TRBJ1-1, with D hard to call. The germline gives CDR1 LGHDT, CDR2 YNNKEL (reference sequence). V was pared by 2 bases and J by 0 bases, with 10 bases between. The CDR3 has 15 residues. DNA of the CDR3: TGTGCCAGCAGCCAACCCCAGACAATGAACACTGAAGCTTTCTTT. Amino acids: CASSQPQTMNTEAFF.